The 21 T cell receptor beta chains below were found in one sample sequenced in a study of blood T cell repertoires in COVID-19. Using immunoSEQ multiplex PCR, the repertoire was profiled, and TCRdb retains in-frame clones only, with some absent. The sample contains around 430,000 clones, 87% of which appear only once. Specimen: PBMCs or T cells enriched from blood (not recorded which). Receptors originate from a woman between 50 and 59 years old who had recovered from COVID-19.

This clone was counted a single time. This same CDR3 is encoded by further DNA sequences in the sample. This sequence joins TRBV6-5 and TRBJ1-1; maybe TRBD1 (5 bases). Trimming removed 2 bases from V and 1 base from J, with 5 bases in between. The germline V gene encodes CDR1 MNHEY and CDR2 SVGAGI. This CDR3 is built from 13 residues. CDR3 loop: CASSYRGNTEAFF. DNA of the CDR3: TGTGCCAGCAGTTACAGGGGGAACACTGAAGCTTTCTTT.

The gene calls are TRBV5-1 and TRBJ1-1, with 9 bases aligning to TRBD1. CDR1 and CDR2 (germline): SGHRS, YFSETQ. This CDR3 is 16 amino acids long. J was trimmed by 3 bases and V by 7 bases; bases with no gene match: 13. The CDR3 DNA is TGCGCCAGCTCTTTCGGGGACAGGGAGTATGACACTGAAGCTTTCTTT. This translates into CASSFGDREYDTEAFF.

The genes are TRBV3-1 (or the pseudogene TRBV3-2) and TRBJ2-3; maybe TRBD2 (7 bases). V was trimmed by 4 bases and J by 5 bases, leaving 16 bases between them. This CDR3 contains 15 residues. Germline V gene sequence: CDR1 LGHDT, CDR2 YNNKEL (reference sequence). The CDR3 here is CASSPAGAWGDTQYF. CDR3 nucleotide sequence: TGTGCCAGCAGCCCTGCGGGGGCATGGGGAGATACGCAGTATTTT.

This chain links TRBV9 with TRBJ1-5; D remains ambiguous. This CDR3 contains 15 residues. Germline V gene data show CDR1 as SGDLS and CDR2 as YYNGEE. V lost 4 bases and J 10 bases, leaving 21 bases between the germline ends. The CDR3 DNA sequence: TGTGCCAGCAGCACGACCGAGGCGCTAATCAGCCCCCAGCATTTT. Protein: CASSTTEALISPQHF.

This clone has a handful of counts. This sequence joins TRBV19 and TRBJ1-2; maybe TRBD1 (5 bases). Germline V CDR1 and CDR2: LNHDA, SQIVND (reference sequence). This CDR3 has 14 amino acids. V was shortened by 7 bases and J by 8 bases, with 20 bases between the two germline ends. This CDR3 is CASTKWDSRGGYTF. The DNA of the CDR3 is TGTGCCAGTACCAAATGGGACTCGAGGGGCGGCTACACCTTC.

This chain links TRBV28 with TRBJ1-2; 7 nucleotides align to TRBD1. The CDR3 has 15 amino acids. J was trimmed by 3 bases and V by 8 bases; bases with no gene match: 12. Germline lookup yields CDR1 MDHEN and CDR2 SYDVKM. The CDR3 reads CASGSVGGGHYGYTF. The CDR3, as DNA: TGTGCCAGCGGCAGCGTAGGGGGCGGGCACTATGGCTACACCTTC.

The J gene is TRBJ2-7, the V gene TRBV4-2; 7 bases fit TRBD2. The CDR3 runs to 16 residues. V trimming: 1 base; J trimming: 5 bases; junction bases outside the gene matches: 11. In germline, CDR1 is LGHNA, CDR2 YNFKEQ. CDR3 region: CASSQVLRGRDHEQYF. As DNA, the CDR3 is TGTGCCAGCAGCCAAGTTTTGCGGGGGAGAGACCACGAGCAGTACTTC.

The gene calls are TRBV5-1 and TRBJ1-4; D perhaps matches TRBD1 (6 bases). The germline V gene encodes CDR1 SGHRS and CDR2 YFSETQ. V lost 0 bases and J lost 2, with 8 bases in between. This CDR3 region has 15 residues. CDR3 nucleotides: TGCGCCAGCAGCTTGGTGGACAGCACTAATGAAAAACTGTTTTTT. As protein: CASSLVDSTNEKLFF.

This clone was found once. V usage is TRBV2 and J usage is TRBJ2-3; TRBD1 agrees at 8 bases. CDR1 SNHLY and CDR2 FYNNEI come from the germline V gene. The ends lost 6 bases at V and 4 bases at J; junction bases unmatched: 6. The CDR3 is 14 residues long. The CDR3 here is CASSQTGGADTQYF. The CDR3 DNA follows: TGTGCCAGCAGCCAAACAGGGGGAGCAGATACGCAGTATTTT.

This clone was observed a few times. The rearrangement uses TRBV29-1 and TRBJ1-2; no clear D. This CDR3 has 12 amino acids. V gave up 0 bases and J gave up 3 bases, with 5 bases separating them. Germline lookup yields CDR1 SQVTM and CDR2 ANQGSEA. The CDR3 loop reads CSVEDLDYGYTF. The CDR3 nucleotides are TGCAGCGTTGAAGATTTAGACTATGGCTACACCTTC.

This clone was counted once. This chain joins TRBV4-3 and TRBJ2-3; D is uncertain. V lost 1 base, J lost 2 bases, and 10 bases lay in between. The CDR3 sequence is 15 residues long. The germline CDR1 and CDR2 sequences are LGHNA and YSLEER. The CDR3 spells CASSQGQFTTDTQYF. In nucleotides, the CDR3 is TGCGCCAGCAGCCAAGGGCAGTTCACCACAGATACGCAGTATTTT.

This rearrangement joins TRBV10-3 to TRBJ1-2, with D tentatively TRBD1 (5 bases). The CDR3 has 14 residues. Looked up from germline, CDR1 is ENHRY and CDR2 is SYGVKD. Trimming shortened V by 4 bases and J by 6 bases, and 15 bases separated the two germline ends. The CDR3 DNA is TGTGCCATCAGTGTTGACGTCAGGGATCATGGCTACACCTTC. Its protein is CAISVDVRDHGYTF.

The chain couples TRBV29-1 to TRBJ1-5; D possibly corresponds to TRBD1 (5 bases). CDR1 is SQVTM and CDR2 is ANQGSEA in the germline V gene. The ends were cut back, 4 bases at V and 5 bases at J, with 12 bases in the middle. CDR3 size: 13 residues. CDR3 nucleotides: TGCAGCGTTGCCCAGGGACTAGATCAGCCCCAGCATTTT. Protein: CSVAQGLDQPQHF.

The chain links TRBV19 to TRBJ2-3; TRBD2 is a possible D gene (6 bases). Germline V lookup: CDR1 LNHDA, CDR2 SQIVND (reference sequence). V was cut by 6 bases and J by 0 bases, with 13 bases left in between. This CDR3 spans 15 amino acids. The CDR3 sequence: CASSHGTSSTDTQYF. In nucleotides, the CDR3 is TGTGCCAGTAGCCACGGGACTTCTAGCACAGATACGCAGTATTTT.

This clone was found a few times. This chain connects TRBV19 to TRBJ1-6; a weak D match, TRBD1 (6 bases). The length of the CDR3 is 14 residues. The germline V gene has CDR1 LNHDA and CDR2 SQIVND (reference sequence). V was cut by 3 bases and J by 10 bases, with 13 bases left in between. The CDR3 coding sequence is TGTGCCAGTAGTATCTCACAGGGTCGATCACCCCTCCACTTT. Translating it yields CASSISQGRSPLHF. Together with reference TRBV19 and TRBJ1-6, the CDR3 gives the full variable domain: DGGITQSPKYLFRKEGQNVTLSCEQNLNHDAMYWYRQDPGQGLRLIYYSQIVNDFQKGDIAEGYSVSREKKESFPLTVTSAQKNPTAFYLCASSISQGRSPLHFGNGTRLTVT.

The CDR3 DNA sequence: TGTGCCAGCAGCACCCCACTAGCGGGGGGGCGAGATACGCAGTATTTT. It translates to CASSTPLAGGRDTQYF. The chain uses TRBV7-9 and TRBJ2-3, with 13 bases lining up with TRBD2. The CDR3 sequence is 16 residues long. The germline V gene has CDR1 SEHNR and CDR2 FQNEAQ (reference sequence). The V gene end was trimmed by 5 bases and the J gene end by 5 bases; junction bases not matched to a gene: 7.

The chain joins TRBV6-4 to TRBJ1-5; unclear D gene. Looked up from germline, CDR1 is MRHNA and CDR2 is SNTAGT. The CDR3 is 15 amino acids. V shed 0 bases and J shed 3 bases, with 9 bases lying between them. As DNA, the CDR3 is TGTGCCAGCAGTGACTCGGGCAGACCCAATCAGCCCCAGCATTTT. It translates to CASSDSGRPNQPQHF.

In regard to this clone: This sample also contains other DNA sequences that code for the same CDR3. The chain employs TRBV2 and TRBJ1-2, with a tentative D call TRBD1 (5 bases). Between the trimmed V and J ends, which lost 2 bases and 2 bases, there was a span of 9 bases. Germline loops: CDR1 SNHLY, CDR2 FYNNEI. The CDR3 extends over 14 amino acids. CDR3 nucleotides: TGTGCCAGCAGTGAATCGGGGGGAAACTATGGCTACACCTTC. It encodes CASSESGGNYGYTF. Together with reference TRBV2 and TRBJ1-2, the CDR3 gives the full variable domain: EPEVTQTPSHQVTQMGQEVILRCVPISNHLYFYWYRQILGQKVEFLVSFYNNEISEKSEIFDDQFSVERPDGSNFTLKIRSTKLEDSAMYFCASSESGGNYGYTFGSGTRLTVV.

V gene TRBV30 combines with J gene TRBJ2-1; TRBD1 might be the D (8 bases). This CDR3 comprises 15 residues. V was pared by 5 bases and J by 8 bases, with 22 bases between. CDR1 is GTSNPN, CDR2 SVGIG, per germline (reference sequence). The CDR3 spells CAWGRGDRGWDEQFF. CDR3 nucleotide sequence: TGTGCCTGGGGGAGGGGCGACAGGGGATGGGATGAGCAGTTCTTC.

The CDR3 is CASSLEQGIGGYTF. The DNA of the CDR3 is TGTGCCAGCAGCTTAGAACAGGGGATCGGTGGCTACACCTTC. This chain connects TRBV7-2 to TRBJ1-2, with TRBD1 matching 7 bases. CDR1 is SGHTA, CDR2 FQGNSA, per germline. The ends lost 1 base at V and 7 bases at J; junction bases unmatched: 6. CDR3 length equals 14 residues.

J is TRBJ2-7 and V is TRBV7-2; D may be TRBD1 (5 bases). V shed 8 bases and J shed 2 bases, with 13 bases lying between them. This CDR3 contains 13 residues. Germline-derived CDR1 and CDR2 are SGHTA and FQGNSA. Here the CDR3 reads CASARTPAYEQYF. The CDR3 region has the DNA TGTGCCAGCGCGAGGACACCCGCCTACGAGCAGTACTTC.